The next 27 T cell receptor beta chains were all read from a single sample in a study of T cells after yellow fever vaccination. TCRdb reanalysed the 5' RACE reads using MiXCR and keeps one entry per CDR3 protein. The repertoire includes 150,000 or so distinct CDR3 sequences, about a tenth of them detected once, and about 40% sits in the top ten. The sequencing here drew on CD8+ T cells sorted from PBMCs, taken 45 days after the yellow fever booster vaccination. The receptors were gathered from a young man who received the YFV17D yellow fever vaccine.

The gene calls are TRBV7-9 and TRBJ1-2; D is unclear. This CDR3 region has 17 residues. V gave up 2 bases and J gave up 6 bases, with 22 bases separating them. Germline-derived CDR1 and CDR2 are SEHNR and FQNEAQ (reference sequence). CDR3 bases: TGTGCCAGCAGCTTACGGGGAGGGAGGTCTGATTATCATGGCTACACCTTC. This encodes CASSLRGGRSDYHGYTF.

The chain joins TRBV19 to TRBJ2-4; D may be TRBD1 (6 bases). This CDR3 is built from 16 residues. Germline-derived CDR1 and CDR2 are LNHDA and SQIVND (reference sequence). Trimming shortened V by 1 base and J by 5 bases, and 15 bases separated the two germline ends. In DNA, the CDR3 is TGTGCCAGTAGTATAGTGGGGAACAGGGAAGAAAACATTCAGTACTTC. Its translation is CASSIVGNREENIQYF.

The gene calls are TRBV7-9 and TRBJ1-1; the D is unclear. Germline V CDR1 and CDR2: SEHNR, FQNEAQ (reference sequence). The CDR3 contains 14 residues. The ends were cut back, 5 bases at V and 2 bases at J, with 12 bases in the middle. DNA for the CDR3: TGTGCCAGCAGCGCCAAGGTTGTAAACACTGAAGCTTTCTTT. Its protein is CASSAKVVNTEAFF.

This clonotype was counted a single time. The chain recombines TRBV4-1 with TRBJ2-3, with 9 positions matching TRBD1. Germline CDR1 MGHRA, CDR2 YSYEKL. The CDR3 loop spans 14 amino acids. After removal of 1 base from V and 9 bases from J, the junction contained 5 bases not matched to a gene. In DNA form, the CDR3 reads TGCGCCAGCAGCCAAGGGACAGGGGTCGACACGCAGTATTTT. This codes for CASSQGTGVDTQYF.

The V and J genes are TRBV27 and TRBJ1-4; tentatively, D is TRBD1 (5 bases). CDR3 size: 15 residues. Trimming cost V 3 bases and J 7 bases, with 15 bases left between them. CDR1 and CDR2 (germline): MNHEY, SMNVEV (reference sequence). The CDR3 spells CASSFIGLGTEKLFF. CDR3 sequence (DNA): TGTGCCAGCAGTTTTATAGGGCTCGGGACTGAAAAACTGTTTTTT.

The V gene is TRBV4-1, the J gene TRBJ2-5; D unresolved. V dropped 2 bases and J dropped 5 bases, with 9 bases sitting between them. The germline gives CDR1 MGHRA, CDR2 YSYEKL. The CDR3 is 13 residues long. In DNA form, the CDR3 reads TGCGCCAGCAGCCAAACGATTTTCGAGACCCAGTACTTC. Its translation: CASSQTIFETQYF.

The rearrangement links TRBV7-2 to TRBJ1-1; 7 bases agree with TRBD1. This CDR3 is built from 18 residues. The V gene end was trimmed by 1 base and the J gene end by 5 bases; junction bases not matched to a gene: 16. Germline CDR1 reads SGHTA; CDR2 reads FQGNSA. DNA for the CDR3: TGTGCCAGCAGCTTAGGGTGGGGGCAGGGGGTTGAATGGACTGAAGCTTTCTTT. It yields the protein CASSLGWGQGVEWTEAFF.

The chain links TRBV6-2 or TRBV6-3 to TRBJ2-3; 7 bases agree with TRBD2. This CDR3 spans 16 amino acids. The junction had 6 bases not matched to a gene; V was cut back by 0 bases and J by 3 bases. From germline, CDR1 is MNHEY and CDR2 SVGEGT. DNA of the CDR3: TGTGCCAGCAGTTACTCGGGCAGGGAGGGGACAGATACGCAGTATTTT. This sequence encodes CASSYSGREGTDTQYF.

J is TRBJ2-7 and V is TRBV10-3; no firm D call. CDR1 ENHRY and CDR2 SYGVKD come from the germline V gene. The CDR3 covers 11 residues. V was trimmed by 8 bases and J by 2 bases, leaving 7 bases between them. As DNA, the CDR3 is TGTGCCATCGCCAGGACCTACGAGCAGTACTTC. This translates into CAIARTYEQYF.

The CDR3 is CASSQVIGDNEKLFF. In nucleotides, the CDR3 is TGTGCCAGCAGCCAAGTCATTGGAGATAATGAAAAACTGTTTTTT. The chain has TRBV4-2 and TRBJ1-4; D is undetermined. The CDR3 is made up of 15 amino acids. The V end lost 1 base, the J end lost 4 bases, and 10 bases lay between the germline ends. Germline CDR1 reads LGHNA; CDR2 reads YNFKEQ.

This chain links TRBV5-5 with TRBJ2-1; D possibly corresponds to TRBD2 (5 bases). The CDR3 covers 15 residues. Trimming cost V 3 bases and J 1 base, with 11 bases left between them. Germline V lookup: CDR1 SGHKS, CDR2 YYEKEE (reference sequence). The CDR3, as DNA: TGTGCCAGCAGCTCTTCCCGGGGTTCCTACAATGAGCAGTTCTTC. This sequence encodes CASSSSRGSYNEQFF.

A few counts support this clonotype. V and J are TRBV6-6 and TRBJ2-7, with a weak D call TRBD1 (6 bases). This CDR3 is 13 amino acids long. Germline lookup yields CDR1 MNHNY and CDR2 SVGAGI (reference sequence). The V gene lost 7 bases and the J gene lost 3 bases, with 13 bases spanning the gap. CDR3 DNA sequence: TGTGCCAGCATAGGCACAGGGTTCTACGAGCAGTACTTC. Translation gives CASIGTGFYEQYF.

The chain has TRBV27 and TRBJ1-1, with TRBD1 matching 10 bases. This CDR3 spans 15 amino acids. Germline loops: CDR1 MNHEY, CDR2 SMNVEV (reference sequence). J lost 5 bases, V lost 2 bases, and 5 bases had no gene match. CDR3 protein: CASSLGQGGRTEAFF. The CDR3 nucleotides read TGTGCCAGCAGTTTAGGACAGGGGGGAAGGACTGAAGCTTTCTTT.

This clonotype has just a few counts. The chain joins TRBV27 to TRBJ2-2; D uncertain. The V gene's germline CDR1 is MNHEY and CDR2 SMNVEV (reference sequence). Trimming took off 6 bases at V and 4 bases at J, with 6 bases between the two ends. The CDR3 is 12 amino acids. This chain's CDR3 is CASRDLTGELFF. CDR3 coding DNA: TGTGCCAGCAGGGACCTCACCGGGGAGCTGTTTTTT.

This clonotype has more than one count but fewer than ten. The chain joins TRBV12-3 or TRBV12-4 to TRBJ2-7; TRBD2 might be the D (6 bases). The CDR3 spans 13 residues. Trimming removed 6 bases at V and 2 bases at J, with 11 bases between. The CDR3 is CASSGGWAYEQYF. In DNA, the CDR3 is TGTGCCAGCAGCGGAGGGTGGGCCTACGAGCAGTACTTC.

The chain joins TRBV4-1 to TRBJ2-6; D is unclear. The length of the CDR3 is 16 residues. Looked up from germline, CDR1 is MGHRA and CDR2 is YSYEKL. V dropped 0 bases and J dropped 0 bases, with 6 bases sitting between them. The CDR3 bases are TGCGCCAGCAGCCAAGATTTACTCTCTGGGGCCAACGTCCTGACTTTC. This gives the protein CASSQDLLSGANVLTF.

This clonotype was found a few times. The chain combines TRBV7-9 with TRBJ1-2, with a weak D call TRBD1 (6 bases). This CDR3 comprises 14 residues. Trimming removed 5 bases at V and 6 bases at J, with 16 bases between. In germline, CDR1 is SEHNR, CDR2 FQNEAQ (reference sequence). The CDR3 DNA reads TGTGCCAGCAGCGCCCGGGACAAACTTCATGGCTACACCTTC. Translation gives CASSARDKLHGYTF.

This chain connects TRBV6-5 to TRBJ2-7, with TRBD2 matching over 10 bases. The CDR3 has 13 amino acids. Germline V gene lookup returns CDR1 MNHEY and CDR2 SVGAGI. The V gene end was trimmed by 3 bases and the J gene end by 12 bases; junction bases not matched to a gene: 8. The CDR3: CASSYKPSGGLYV. In DNA, the CDR3 is TGTGCCAGCAGTTATAAGCCTAGCGGGGGCCTGTACGTC.

This clonotype was seen more than once but under ten times. The chain uses TRBV4-3 and TRBJ1-2, with a weak D call TRBD1 (6 bases). V lost 0 bases and J lost 0, with 14 bases in between. CDR1 is LGHNA and CDR2 is YSLEER in the germline V gene. The length of the CDR3 is 17 residues. DNA for the CDR3: TGCGCCAGCAGCCAAGAAGTAGAACAGGGTTCTAACTATGGCTACACCTTC. Encoded protein: CASSQEVEQGSNYGYTF.

This clonotype was recorded a few times. The chain couples TRBV6-5 to TRBJ2-7; TRBD2 is a possible D gene (5 bases). This CDR3 is 15 amino acids long. Trimming took off 0 bases at V and 2 bases at J, with 11 bases between the two ends. In germline, CDR1 is MNHEY, CDR2 SVGAGI. CDR3 sequence: CASSYSGGYTYEQYF. CDR3 bases: TGTGCCAGCAGTTACTCAGGCGGGTACACCTACGAGCAGTACTTC.

The CDR3 loop is CSVVNIGTITDTQYF. The DNA for the CDR3 is TGCAGCGTTGTCAACATCGGGACTATCACAGATACGCAGTATTTT. The chain combines TRBV29-1 with TRBJ2-3; 7 bases line up with TRBD2. Germline CDR1 is SQVTM and CDR2 is ANQGSEA. The CDR3 sequence is 15 residues long. Unmatched junction bases numbered 9, after V lost 4 bases and J lost 2 bases.

This clonotype appeared a few times. The gene calls are TRBV6-1 and TRBJ2-3; the D is unclear. The germline V and J ends were trimmed by 5 bases and 5 bases, with 14 bases remaining between them. Germline CDR1 and CDR2: MNHNS and SASEGT. The CDR3 loop spans 14 amino acids. CDR3 DNA sequence: TGTGCCAGCAGTACCGCTCGCGACCGAGATACGCAGTATTTT. Its protein product is CASSTARDRDTQYF.

This sequence joins TRBV7-2 and TRBJ2-3; tentatively, D is TRBD1 (6 bases). The CDR3 covers 17 residues. V dropped 3 bases and J dropped 2 bases, with 18 bases sitting between them. Germline V gives CDR1 SGHTA, CDR2 FQGNSA. The CDR3 loop is CASSFPRGGTYTDTQYF. DNA of the CDR3: TGTGCCAGCAGCTTCCCACGAGGGGGAACTTACACAGATACGCAGTATTTT.

The V call is TRBV15, the J call TRBJ2-1, with D perhaps given as TRBD1 or TRBD2 (5 bases each). Trimming cost V 3 bases and J 12 bases, with 21 bases left between them. CDR1 and CDR2 from the germline V gene are LNHNV and YYDKDF (reference sequence). This CDR3 comprises 15 residues. The CDR3 DNA follows: TGTGCCACCAGCAGGACGTACATAAGGGACCATTCGCAGTTCTTC. It codes for CATSRTYIRDHSQFF.

This clonotype was recorded at least ten times. V gene TRBV7-6 combines with J gene TRBJ2-2; tentative D call: TRBD1 (5 bases). This CDR3 spans 14 amino acids. The germline V and J ends were trimmed by 4 bases and 1 base, with 7 bases remaining between them. Germline CDR1 SGHVS, CDR2 FNYEAQ. CDR3 DNA: TGTGCCAGCAGCTCCGGACAGAACACCGGGGAGCTGTTTTTT. Its translation: CASSSGQNTGELFF. Filled out from reference TRBV7-6 and TRBJ2-2, the complete variable domain reads GAGVSQSPRYKVTKRGQDVALRCDPISGHVSLYWYRQALGQGPEFLTYFNYEAQQDKSGLPNDRFSAERPEGSISTLTIQRTEQRDSAMYRCASSSGQNTGELFFGEGSRLTVL.

The chain carries TRBV20-1 and TRBJ2-7; 9 bases align to TRBD1. Germline V gene data show CDR1 as DFQATT and CDR2 as SNEGSKA (reference sequence). The CDR3 totals 13 residues. V gave up 1 base and J gave up 10 bases; unmatched junction bases: 8. CDR3 nucleotide sequence: TGCAGTGCTAGAGCCGGACAGGGGTTGTCCCAGTACGTC. Its protein product is CSARAGQGLSQYV.

This clonotype was observed a few times. A clone one base away is much larger, so this may be a read error. The chain links TRBV7-2 to TRBJ2-1; D is undetermined. Trimming took 2 bases from V and 6 from J, leaving 5 bases between them. Germline CDR1 SGHTA, CDR2 FQGNSA. This CDR3 is built from 12 residues. CDR3 protein: CASSLWGNEQFF. CDR3 nucleotides: TGTGCCAGCAGCTTATGGGGCAATGAGCAGTTCTTC.